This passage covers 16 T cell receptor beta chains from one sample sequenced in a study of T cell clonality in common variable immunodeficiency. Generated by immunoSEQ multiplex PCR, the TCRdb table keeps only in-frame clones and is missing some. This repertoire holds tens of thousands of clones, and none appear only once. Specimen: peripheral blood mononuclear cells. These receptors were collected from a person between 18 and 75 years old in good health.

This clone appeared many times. The sequenced CDR3 bases are TGTGCCAGTAGGGAGACTAGCATTTCAGATACG. It is translated as CASRETSISDT. The whole CDR3 is CASRETSISDTQYF. The chain links TRBV19 to TRBJ2-3; 7 bases align to TRBD2. The read terminates 3 residues before the CDR3 end, so the remaining end is supplied by the germline J gene. Losses at the gene ends were 6 bases for V and 4 bases for J; bases not matched to a gene: 7. Germline CDR1 reads LNHDA; CDR2 reads SQIVND (reference sequence). The CDR3 is made up of 14 amino acids.

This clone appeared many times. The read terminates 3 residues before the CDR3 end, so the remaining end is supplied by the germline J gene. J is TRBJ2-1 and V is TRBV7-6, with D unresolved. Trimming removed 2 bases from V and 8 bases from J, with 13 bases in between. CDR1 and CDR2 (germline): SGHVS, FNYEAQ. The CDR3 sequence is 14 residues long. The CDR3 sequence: CASSLRPSGDEQFF. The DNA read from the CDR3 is TGTGCCAGCAGCTTACGGCCTTCGGGTGATGAG.

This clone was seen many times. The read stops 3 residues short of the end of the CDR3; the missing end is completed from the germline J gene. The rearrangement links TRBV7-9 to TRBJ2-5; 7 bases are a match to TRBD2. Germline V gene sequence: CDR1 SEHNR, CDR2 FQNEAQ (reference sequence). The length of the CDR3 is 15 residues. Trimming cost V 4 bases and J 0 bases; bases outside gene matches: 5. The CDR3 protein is CASSYPGLHQETQYF. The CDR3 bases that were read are TGTGCCAGCAGCTACCCGGGACTACACCAAGAGACC.

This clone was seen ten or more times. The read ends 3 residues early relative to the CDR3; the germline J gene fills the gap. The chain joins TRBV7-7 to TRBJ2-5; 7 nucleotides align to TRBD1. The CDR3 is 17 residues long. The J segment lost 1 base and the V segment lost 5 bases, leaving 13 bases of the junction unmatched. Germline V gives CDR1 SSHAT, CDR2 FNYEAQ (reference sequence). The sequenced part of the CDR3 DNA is TGTGCCAGCAGCACCCAAAGCGCCGGGACAGCCCAAGAGACC. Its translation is CASSTQSAGTAQET. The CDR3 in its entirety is CASSTQSAGTAQETQYF.

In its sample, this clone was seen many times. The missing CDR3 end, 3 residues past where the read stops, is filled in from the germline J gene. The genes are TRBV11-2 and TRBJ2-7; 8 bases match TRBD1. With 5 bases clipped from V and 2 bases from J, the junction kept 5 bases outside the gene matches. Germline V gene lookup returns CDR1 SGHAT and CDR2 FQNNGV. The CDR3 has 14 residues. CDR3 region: CASSETGVTYEQYF. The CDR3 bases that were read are TGTGCCAGCAGCGAGACAGGGGTGACCTACGAG.

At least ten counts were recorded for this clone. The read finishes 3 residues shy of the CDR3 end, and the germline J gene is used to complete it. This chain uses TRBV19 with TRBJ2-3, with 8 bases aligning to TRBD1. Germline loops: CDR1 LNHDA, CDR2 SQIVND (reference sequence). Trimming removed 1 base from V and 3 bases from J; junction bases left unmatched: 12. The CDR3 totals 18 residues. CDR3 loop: CASSIGPFGTGFTDTQYF. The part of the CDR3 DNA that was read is TGTGCCAGTAGTATAGGTCCATTCGGGACAGGATTTACAGATACG.

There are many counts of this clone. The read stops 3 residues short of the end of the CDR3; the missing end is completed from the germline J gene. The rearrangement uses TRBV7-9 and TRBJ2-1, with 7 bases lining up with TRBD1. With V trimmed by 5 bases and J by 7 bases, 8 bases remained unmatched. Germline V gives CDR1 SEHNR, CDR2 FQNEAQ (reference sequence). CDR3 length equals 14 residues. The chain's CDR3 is CASSPWTGLNEQFF. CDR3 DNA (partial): TGTGCCAGCAGCCCCTGGACAGGCCTGAATGAG.

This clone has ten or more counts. CDR3 bases read: TGTGCCACCAGCAGGGGAACAAGGGGGATCGGAAACACC. Translation gives CATSRGTRGIGNT. The whole CDR3 is CATSRGTRGIGNTIYF. The V gene is TRBV15, the J gene TRBJ1-3, with D tentatively TRBD1 (6 bases). With the read ending 3 residues before the CDR3 end, the germline J gene is used to fill in that end. Trimming removed 3 bases at V and 4 bases at J, with 16 bases between. CDR1 is LNHNV and CDR2 is YYDKDF in the germline V gene (reference sequence). This CDR3 is built from 16 residues. The complete variable domain, with remaining parts taken from reference TRBV15 and TRBJ1-3, reads DAMVIQNPRYQVTQFGKPVTLSCSQTLNHNVMYWYQQKSSQAPKLLFHYYDKDFNNEADTPDNFQSRRPNTSFCFLDIRSPGLGDTAMYLCATSRGTRGIGNTIYFGEGSWLTVV.

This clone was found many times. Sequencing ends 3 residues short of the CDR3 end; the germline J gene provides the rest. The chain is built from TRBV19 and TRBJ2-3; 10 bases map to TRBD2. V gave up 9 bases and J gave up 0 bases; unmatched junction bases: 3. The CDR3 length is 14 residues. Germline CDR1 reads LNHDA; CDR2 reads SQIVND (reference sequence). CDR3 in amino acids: CASGLAASTDTQYF. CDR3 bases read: TGTGCCAGCGGACTAGCGGCTAGCACAGATACG.

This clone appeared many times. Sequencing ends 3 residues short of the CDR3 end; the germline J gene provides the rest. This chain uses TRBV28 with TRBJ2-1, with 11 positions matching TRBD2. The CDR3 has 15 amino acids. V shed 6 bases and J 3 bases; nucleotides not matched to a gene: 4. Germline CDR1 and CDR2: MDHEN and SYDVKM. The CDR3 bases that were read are TGTGCCAGCAGCCTAACTAGCGGGAGCTACAATGAG. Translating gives CASSLTSGSYNE. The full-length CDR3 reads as CASSLTSGSYNEQFF.

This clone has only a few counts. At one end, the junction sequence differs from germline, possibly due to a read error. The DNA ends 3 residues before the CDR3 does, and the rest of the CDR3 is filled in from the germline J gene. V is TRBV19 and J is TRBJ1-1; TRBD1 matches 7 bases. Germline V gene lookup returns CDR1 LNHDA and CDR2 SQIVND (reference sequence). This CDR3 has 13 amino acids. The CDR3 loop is CANSTGVNTEAFF. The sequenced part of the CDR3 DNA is TGTGCCAATAGTACAGGGGTGAACACTGAA.

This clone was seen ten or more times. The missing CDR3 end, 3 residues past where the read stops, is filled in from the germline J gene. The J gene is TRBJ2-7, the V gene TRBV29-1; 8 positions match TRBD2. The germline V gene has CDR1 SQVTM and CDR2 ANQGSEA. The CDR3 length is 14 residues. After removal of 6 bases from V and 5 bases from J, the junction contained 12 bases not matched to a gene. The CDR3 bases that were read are TGCAGCGTACTACCGGGACTAGTTACGGACGAG. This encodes CSVLPGLVTDE. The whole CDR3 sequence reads CSVLPGLVTDEQYF.

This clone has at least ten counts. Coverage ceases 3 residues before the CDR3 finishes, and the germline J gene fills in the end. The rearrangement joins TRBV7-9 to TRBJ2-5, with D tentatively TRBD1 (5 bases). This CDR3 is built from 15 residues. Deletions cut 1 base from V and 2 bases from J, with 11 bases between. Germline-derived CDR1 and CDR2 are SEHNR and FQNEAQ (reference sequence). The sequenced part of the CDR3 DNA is TGTGCCAGCAGCTTAGGACAGAGTGAACAAGAGACC. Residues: CASSLGQSEQET. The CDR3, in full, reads CASSLGQSEQETQYF.

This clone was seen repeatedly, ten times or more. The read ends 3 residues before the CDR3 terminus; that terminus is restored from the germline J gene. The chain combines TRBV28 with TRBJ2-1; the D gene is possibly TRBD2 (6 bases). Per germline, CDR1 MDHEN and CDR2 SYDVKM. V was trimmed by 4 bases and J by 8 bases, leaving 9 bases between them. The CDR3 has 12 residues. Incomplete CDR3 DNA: TGTGCCAGCAGTTCTAGCGTCCATGAG. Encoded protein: CASSSSVHE. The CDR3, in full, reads CASSSSVHEQFF.

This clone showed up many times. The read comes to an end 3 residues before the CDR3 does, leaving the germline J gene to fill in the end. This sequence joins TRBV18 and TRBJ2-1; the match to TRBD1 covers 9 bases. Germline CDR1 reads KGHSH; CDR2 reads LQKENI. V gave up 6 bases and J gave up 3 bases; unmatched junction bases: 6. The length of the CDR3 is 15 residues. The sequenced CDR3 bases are TGTGCCAGCTCCCCGGGACAGGGCCTCTACAATGAG. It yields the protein CASSPGQGLYNE. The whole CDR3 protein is CASSPGQGLYNEQFF.

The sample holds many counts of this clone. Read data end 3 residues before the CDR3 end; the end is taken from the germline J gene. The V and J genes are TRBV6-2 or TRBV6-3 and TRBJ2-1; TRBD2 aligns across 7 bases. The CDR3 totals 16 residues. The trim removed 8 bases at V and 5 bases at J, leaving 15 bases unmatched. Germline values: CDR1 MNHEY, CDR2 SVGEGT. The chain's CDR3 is CASPLRERDGDNEQFF. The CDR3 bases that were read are TGTGCCAGCCCTCTTCGGGAGCGGGACGGAGACAATGAG.